The text below deals with one T cell receptor (beta chain). Sequencing was performed with immunoSEQ multiplex PCR; in TCRdb, only in-frame clones are kept and a portion is missing. The sample contains under 90,000 clones, 85% to 95% of which appear only once. This entry belongs to a study of PD-L1 blockade in urothelial cancer. The CDR3 contains 14 residues. Germline CDR1 and CDR2: SGHTA and FQGNSA. Trimming left V 5 bases short and J 1 base short, with 12 bases between. The sample consisted of PBMCs, taken around atezolizumab (anti-PD-L1) treatment. This rearrangement joins TRBV7-2 to TRBJ2-7, with D hard to call. This clonotype originated in a man aged 55-75 years with urothelial cancer. CDR3 protein: CASSPQTSSYEQYF. The DNA of the CDR3 is TGTGCCAGCAGCCCTCAGACATCATCCTACGAGCAGTACTTC.